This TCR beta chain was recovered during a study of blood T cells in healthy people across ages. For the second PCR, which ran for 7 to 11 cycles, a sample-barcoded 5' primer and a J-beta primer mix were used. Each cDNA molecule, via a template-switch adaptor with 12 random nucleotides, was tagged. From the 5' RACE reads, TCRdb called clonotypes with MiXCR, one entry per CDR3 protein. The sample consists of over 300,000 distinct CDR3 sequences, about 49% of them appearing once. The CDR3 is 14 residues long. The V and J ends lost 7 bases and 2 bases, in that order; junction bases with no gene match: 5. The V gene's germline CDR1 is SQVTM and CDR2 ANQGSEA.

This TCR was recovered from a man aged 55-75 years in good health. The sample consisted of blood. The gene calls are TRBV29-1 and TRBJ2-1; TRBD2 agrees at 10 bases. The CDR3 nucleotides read TGCAGCGGCAGAACTAGCGGGGCCTACAATGAGCAGTTCTTC. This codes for CSGRTSGAYNEQFF.